These 25 T cell receptor beta chains came from one sample sequenced in a study of T cell responses to AZD1222 COVID-19 vaccine. Repertoires were generated with immunoSEQ multiplex PCR, while TCRdb's copy carries only in-frame clones and drops some. This sample yields 90,000 to 150,000 clones, of which more than 75% are seen a single time; around a tenth belongs to the top ten. The source material was peripheral blood, sampled on day 0 of AZD1222 vaccination. These receptors came from an adult in good health.

This sequence joins TRBV18 and TRBJ2-3; D is possibly TRBD1 (5 bases). The CDR3 length is 16 residues. Trimming took off 2 bases at V and 0 bases at J, with 12 bases between the two ends. Per germline, CDR1 KGHSH and CDR2 LQKENI. The chain's CDR3 is CASSPRQGGSTDTQYF. CDR3 DNA sequence: TGTGCCAGCTCACCAAGGCAGGGTGGAAGCACAGATACGCAGTATTTT.

The V and J genes are TRBV11-3 and TRBJ2-2; D is undetermined. V lost 4 bases and J 4 bases, leaving 10 bases between the germline ends. Germline V gene lookup returns CDR1 SGHNT and CDR2 YENEEA. The CDR3 length is 14 residues. The CDR3: CASSSRYGTGELFF. The CDR3 nucleotides are TGTGCCAGCAGCTCCAGATACGGCACCGGGGAGCTGTTTTTT.

The chain carries TRBV5-1 and TRBJ2-7; D is possibly TRBD1 (5 bases). Germline assignment: CDR1 SGHRS and CDR2 YFSETQ. Trimming cost V 4 bases and J 4 bases, with 12 bases left between them. The CDR3 totals 13 residues. CDR3 loop: CASSIGHQYEQYF. The DNA of the CDR3 is TGCGCCAGCAGCATCGGACACCAATACGAGCAGTACTTC.

This rearrangement joins TRBV5-1 to TRBJ1-4; a possible D gene is TRBD1 (6 bases). The CDR3 length is 14 residues. Per the germline V gene, CDR1 is SGHRS and CDR2 is YFSETQ. The V and J ends lost 4 bases and 0 bases respectively, with 7 bases between them. The chain's CDR3 is CASSRTATNEKLFF. Here the CDR3 DNA reads TGCGCCAGCAGCCGGACAGCAACTAATGAAAAACTGTTTTTT.

The chain uses TRBV6-5 and TRBJ1-6; tentatively, D is TRBD1 (5 bases). This CDR3 spans 15 amino acids. Germline-derived CDR1 and CDR2 are MNHEY and SVGAGI. V dropped 6 bases and J dropped 0 bases, with 9 bases sitting between them. CDR3 nucleotides: TGTGCCAGCAGGTGGGGGAGCTCCTATAATTCACCCCTCCACTTT. Protein sequence: CASRWGSSYNSPLHF.

V is TRBV5-1 and J is TRBJ2-1; 7 bases fit TRBD2. V was pared by 8 bases and J by 5 bases, with 10 bases of the junction left unmatched. This CDR3 is 14 amino acids long. Looked up from germline, CDR1 is SGHRS and CDR2 is YFSETQ. The CDR3 bases are TGCGCCAGTCACTCAGCGACTAGCAACAATGAGCAGTTCTTC. It specifies CASHSATSNNEQFF.

The CDR3 loop is CASSLSPSGVDEQYF. CDR3 DNA sequence: TGTGCCAGCAGTTTATCCCCATCAGGGGTAGACGAGCAGTACTTC. The gene calls are TRBV27 and TRBJ2-7; D is perhaps TRBD1 (6 bases). CDR3 length: 15 residues. V was trimmed by 0 bases and J by 5 bases, leaving 14 bases between them. Per the germline V gene, CDR1 is MNHEY and CDR2 is SMNVEV (reference sequence).

V is TRBV11-1 and J is TRBJ2-7; the D call may be TRBD1 or TRBD2 (6 bases each). Trimming left V 5 bases short and J 3 bases short, with 17 bases between. The CDR3 runs 15 residues. Germline V lookup: CDR1 SGHAT, CDR2 FQDESV (reference sequence). The CDR3 DNA reads TGTGCCAGCAGCCAACCTTACGGGGGCGACTACGAGCAGTACTTC. It is translated as CASSQPYGGDYEQYF. Full variable domain (outside the CDR3, taken from reference TRBV11-1 and TRBJ2-7): EAEVAQSPRYKITEKSQAVAFWCDPISGHATLYWYRQILGQGPELLVQFQDESVVDDSQLPKDRFSAERLKGVDSTLKIQPAELGDSAMYLCASSQPYGGDYEQYFGPGTRLTVT.

The chain is built from TRBV28 and TRBJ2-5; TRBD1 aligns across 8 bases. Germline assignment: CDR1 MDHEN and CDR2 SYDVKM. The CDR3 is 16 amino acids. The V and J ends lost 2 bases and 5 bases, in that order; junction bases with no gene match: 10. The CDR3 is CASSLGPATGEETQYF. The CDR3, as DNA: TGTGCCAGCAGTTTAGGTCCGGCGACAGGGGAGGAGACCCAGTACTTC.

This clone was observed a handful of times. The rearrangement uses TRBV6-5 and TRBJ1-1, with D maybe TRBD1 (5 bases). CDR3 length equals 11 residues. V lost 2 bases and J lost 12, with 10 bases in between. CDR1 is MNHEY and CDR2 is SVGAGI in the germline V gene. The CDR3 DNA is TGTGCCAGCAGTTACGGGACTCGGACTTTCTTT. Protein product: CASSYGTRTFF.

The chain couples TRBV3-1 (or the pseudogene TRBV3-2) to TRBJ2-6, with TRBD1 as a possible D gene (6 bases). V was trimmed by 3 bases and J by 4 bases, leaving 10 bases between them. The CDR3 totals 15 residues. Germline values: CDR1 LGHDT, CDR2 YNNKEL (reference sequence). The CDR3 DNA reads as TGTGCCAGCAGCCAGACAGGTGGCGGGGCCAACGTCCTGACTTTC. Translating it yields CASSQTGGGANVLTF.

This rearrangement joins TRBV7-2 to TRBJ1-2; a possible D gene is TRBD1 (6 bases). This CDR3 region has 14 residues. The germline V and J ends were trimmed by 3 bases and 3 bases, with 11 bases remaining between them. CDR1 SGHTA and CDR2 FQGNSA come from the germline V gene. CDR3 DNA sequence: TGTGCCAGCAGCTTTTTACAGGGAGACTATGGCTACACCTTC. This sequence encodes CASSFLQGDYGYTF.

The chain links TRBV5-4 to TRBJ1-1, with TRBD1 matching 10 bases. The V gene's germline CDR1 is SGHNT and CDR2 YYREEE (reference sequence). The CDR3 is 17 residues long. Unmatched junction bases numbered 9, after V lost 1 base and J lost 3 bases. For the CDR3, the DNA is TGTGCCAGCAGCTTGTCGACAGGGGGCGCCCCGGACACTGAAGCTTTCTTT. This gives the protein CASSLSTGGAPDTEAFF. Complete variable domain (other parts from reference TRBV5-4 and TRBJ1-1): ETGVTQSPTHLIKTRGQQVTLRCSSQSGHNTVSWYQQALGQGPQFIFQYYREEENGRGNFPPRFSGLQFPNYSSELNVNALELDDSALYLCASSLSTGGAPDTEAFFGQGTRLTVV.

V gene TRBV12-3 or TRBV12-4 combines with J gene TRBJ1-5; D gene ambiguous. V shed 6 bases and J shed 2 bases, with 8 bases lying between them. The length of the CDR3 is 13 residues. The CDR3 is CASRGQGNQPQHF. The CDR3 bases are TGTGCCAGCAGGGGCCAGGGCAATCAGCCCCAGCATTTT.

The chain carries TRBV9 and TRBJ1-2; 7 nucleotides align to TRBD1. The CDR3 is 15 amino acids. The germline V gene encodes CDR1 SGDLS and CDR2 YYNGEE. The V segment lost 3 bases and the J segment 4 bases; nucleotides outside the gene matches: 9. The CDR3 DNA reads as TGTGCCAGCAGCGCCCATACAGGGGCGTCCTATGGCTACACCTTC. It is translated as CASSAHTGASYGYTF.

The rearrangement joins TRBV7-9 to TRBJ1-2, with D hard to call. This CDR3 has 12 residues. The V gene's germline CDR1 is SEHNR and CDR2 FQNEAQ (reference sequence). V was cut by 3 bases and J by 4 bases, with 6 bases left in between. The CDR3 bases are TGTGCCAGCAGCTTTGGAGTCTATGGCTACACCTTC. As protein: CASSFGVYGYTF. Looking up the rest from reference TRBV7-9 and TRBJ1-2 gives the full variable domain: DTGVSQNPRHKITKRGQNVTFRCDPISEHNRLYWYRQTLGQGPEFLTYFQNEAQLEKSRLLSDRFSAERPKGSFSTLEIQRTEQGDSAMYLCASSFGVYGYTFGSGTRLTVV.

The genes are TRBV27 and TRBJ2-7; the D is unclear. Germline V gives CDR1 MNHEY, CDR2 SMNVEV (reference sequence). V was clipped by 3 bases and J by 3 bases, with 9 bases between them. The CDR3 runs 13 residues. The CDR3 DNA is TGTGCCAGCAGTTTGTTTCGGTTCTACGAGCAGTACTTC. Its protein product is CASSLFRFYEQYF.

The chain has TRBV19 and TRBJ1-4; 7 bases are a match to TRBD1. This CDR3 has 14 residues. The junction had 9 bases not matched to a gene; V was cut back by 7 bases and J by 7 bases. Looked up from germline, CDR1 is LNHDA and CDR2 is SQIVND (reference sequence). CDR3 sequence reads: CASNPDRVGEKLFF. The DNA of the CDR3 is TGTGCCAGTAACCCCGACAGGGTCGGTGAAAAACTGTTTTTT.

The chain couples TRBV7-8 to TRBJ2-7; the D gene is possibly TRBD2 (6 bases). The CDR3 spans 14 residues. V was trimmed by 6 bases and J by 4 bases, leaving 16 bases between them. In germline, CDR1 is SGHVS, CDR2 FQNEAQ. In DNA form, the CDR3 reads TGTGCCAGCAGTGTAGGGATGGGGAGGTACGAGCAGTACTTC. Its protein is CASSVGMGRYEQYF.

The genes are TRBV28 and TRBJ2-2; TRBD2 matches 8 bases. The CDR3 spans 17 residues. The J segment lost 3 bases and the V segment lost 0 bases, leaving 6 bases of the junction unmatched. CDR1 and CDR2 from the germline V gene are MDHEN and SYDVKM. CDR3 bases: TGTGCCAGCAGTTTATGGCGCAGCGGGGGTGACACCGGGGAGCTGTTTTTT. As protein: CASSLWRSGGDTGELFF.

The V call is TRBV23-1, the J call TRBJ2-7; D call uncertain. TRBV23-1 is reported as an ORF; its role is uncertain. CDR3 length equals 16 residues. V lost 3 bases to trimming and J lost 0 bases, with 15 bases between them. Here the CDR3 reads CASSHPEGRGSYEQYF. In DNA form, the CDR3 reads TGCGCCAGCAGTCACCCCGAAGGTAGAGGCTCCTACGAGCAGTACTTC.

V usage is TRBV4-1 and J usage is TRBJ2-7; 9 bases match TRBD1. Unmatched junction bases numbered 4, after V lost 1 base and J lost 3 bases. The CDR3 covers 15 residues. The germline V gene encodes CDR1 MGHRA and CDR2 YSYEKL. The CDR3 nucleotides read TGCGCCAGCAGCCAAGGGACAGGGGAAGGCTACGAGCAGTACTTC. Translated, it gives CASSQGTGEGYEQYF.

Concerning this clone: The sample has other DNA sequences that encode this CDR3 too. The chain employs TRBV4-1 and TRBJ1-4, with D uncertain. Germline-derived CDR1 and CDR2 are MGHRA and YSYEKL. V lost 2 bases and J lost 4, with 5 bases in between. The CDR3 sequence is 13 residues long. Here the CDR3 DNA reads TGCGCCAGCAGCCAATGGCGTAATGAAAAACTGTTTTTT. It translates to CASSQWRNEKLFF.

This clone was seen a single time. V gene TRBV9 combines with J gene TRBJ2-2; the D gene is possibly TRBD2 (6 bases). Trimming stripped 0 bases from V and 3 bases from J, with 6 bases between. Germline-derived CDR1 and CDR2 are SGDLS and YYNGEE. The length of the CDR3 is 14 residues. The CDR3 DNA reads TGTGCCAGCAGCGTAGGGGACTACACCGGGGAGCTGTTTTTT. This encodes CASSVGDYTGELFF.

The chain is built from TRBV3-1 (or the pseudogene TRBV3-2) and TRBJ2-7, with TRBD1 matching 8 bases. In germline, CDR1 is LGHDT, CDR2 YNNKEL (reference sequence). The CDR3 spans 13 residues. After removal of 1 base from V and 6 bases from J, the junction contained 2 bases not matched to a gene. The CDR3 bases are TGTGCCAGCAGCCAAGGACAGGGGAGCGAGCAGTACTTC. Its protein is CASSQGQGSEQYF.